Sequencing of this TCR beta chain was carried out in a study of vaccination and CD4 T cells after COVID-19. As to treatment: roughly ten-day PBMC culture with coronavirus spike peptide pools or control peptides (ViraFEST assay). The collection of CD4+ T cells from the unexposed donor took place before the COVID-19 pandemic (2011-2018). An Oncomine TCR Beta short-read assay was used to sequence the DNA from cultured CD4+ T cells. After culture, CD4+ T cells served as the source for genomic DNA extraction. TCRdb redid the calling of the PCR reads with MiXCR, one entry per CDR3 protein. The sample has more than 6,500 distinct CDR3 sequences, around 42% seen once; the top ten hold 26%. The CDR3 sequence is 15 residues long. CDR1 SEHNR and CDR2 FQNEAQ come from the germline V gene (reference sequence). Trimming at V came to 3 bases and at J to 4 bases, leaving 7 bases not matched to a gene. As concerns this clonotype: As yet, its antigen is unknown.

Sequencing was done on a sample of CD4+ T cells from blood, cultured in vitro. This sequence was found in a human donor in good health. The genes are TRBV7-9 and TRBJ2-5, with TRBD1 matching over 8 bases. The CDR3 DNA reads TGTGCCAGCAGCTTGTCAAGGACAGGGCGAGAGACCCAGTACTTC. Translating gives CASSLSRTGRETQYF.